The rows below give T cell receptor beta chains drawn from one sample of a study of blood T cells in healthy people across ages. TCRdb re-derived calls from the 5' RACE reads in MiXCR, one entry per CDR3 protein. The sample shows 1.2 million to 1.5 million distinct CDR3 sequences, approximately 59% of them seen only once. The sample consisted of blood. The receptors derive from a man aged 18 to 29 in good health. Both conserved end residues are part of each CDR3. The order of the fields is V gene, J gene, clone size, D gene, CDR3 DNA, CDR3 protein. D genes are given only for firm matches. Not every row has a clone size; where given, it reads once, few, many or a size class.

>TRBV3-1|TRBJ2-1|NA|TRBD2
TGTGCCAGCAGCCAAGGACAGTTTCTAGCGGTTTCCTACAATGAGCAGTTCTTC
CASSQGQFLAVSYNEQFF
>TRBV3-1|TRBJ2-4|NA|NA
TGTGCCAGCAGCCAGATCGCGGGATCGGGAAGCATTCAGTACTTC
CASSQIAGSGSIQYF
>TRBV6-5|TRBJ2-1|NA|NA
TGTGCCCGCAGTTACTCGGGGGGCACTCACAATGAGCAGTTCTTC
CARSYSGGTHNEQFF
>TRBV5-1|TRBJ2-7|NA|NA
TGCGCCAGCAGCTTGAGTGTCATGGACTACGAGCAGTACTTC
CASSLSVMDYEQYF
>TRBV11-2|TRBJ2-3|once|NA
TGTGCCAGCAGCCCCGGATCGGGGGCGCAAGATACGCAGTATTTT
CASSPGSGAQDTQYF
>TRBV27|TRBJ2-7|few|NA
TGTGCCAGCAGTATTCTTGGCCGCCACGAGCAGTACTTC
CASSILGRHEQYF
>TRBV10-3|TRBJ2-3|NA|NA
TGTGCCGGAGGGGGGGAAGATACGCAGTATTTT
CAGGGEDTQYF
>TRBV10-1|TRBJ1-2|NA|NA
TGCGCCAGCACCCGGGACAACTACTATGGCTACACCTTC
CASTRDNYYGYTF
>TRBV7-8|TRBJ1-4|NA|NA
TGTGCCAGCAGCTTAAGTCGTCCAGTGAATGAAAAACTGTTTTTT
CASSLSRPVNEKLFF
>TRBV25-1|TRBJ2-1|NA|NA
TGTGCCAGCAGTGGATCCTACAGGGCGAATGAGCAGTTCTTC
CASSGSYRANEQFF
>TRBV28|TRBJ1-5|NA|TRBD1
TGTGCCAGCAAGGGGCAGGGGGCCTTCAATCAGCCCCAGCATTTT
CASKGQGAFNQPQHF
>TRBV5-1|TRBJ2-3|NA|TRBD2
TGCGCCAGCAGCTTGTGGGAGGGTAGCCCCACAGATACGCAGTATTTT
CASSLWEGSPTDTQYF
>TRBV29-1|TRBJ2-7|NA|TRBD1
TGCAGCGTCGACAGGGGGCTCGGGGACGAGCAGTACTTC
CSVDRGLGDEQYF
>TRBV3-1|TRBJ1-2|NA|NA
TGTGCCAGCAGCCAGACCGGGACGGCGAGACTCTATGGCTACACCTTC
CASSQTGTARLYGYTF
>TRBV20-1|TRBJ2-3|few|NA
TGCAGTGCTAGTAGTTACTTTGACGTCACAGATACGCAGTATTTT
CSASSYFDVTDTQYF
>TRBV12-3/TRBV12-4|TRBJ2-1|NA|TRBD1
TGTGCCAGCAGGCCGACCGGGACAGGGGGTCGGGATGAGCAGTTCTTC
CASRPTGTGGRDEQFF
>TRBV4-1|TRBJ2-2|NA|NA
TGCGCCAGCAGCCAAGACTCCCGGGGGAAGTACACCGGGGAGCTGTTTTTT
CASSQDSRGKYTGELFF
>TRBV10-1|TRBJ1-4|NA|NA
TGCGCCAGCAGTGAATCCCTGACGGCGACTAATGAAAAACTGTTTTTT
CASSESLTATNEKLFF
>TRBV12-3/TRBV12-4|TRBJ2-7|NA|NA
TGTGCCAGCACCCGCTCGCTTTTCGAGCAGTACTTC
CASTRSLFEQYF
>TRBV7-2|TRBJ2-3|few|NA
TGTGCCAGCAGCTTCCCACGAGAGAGCACAGATACGCAGTATTTT
CASSFPRESTDTQYF
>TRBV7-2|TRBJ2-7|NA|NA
TGTGCCAGCAGCTCAGCCGTAAGGACCACCTGGCGGGACGAGCAGTACTTC
CASSSAVRTTWRDEQYF
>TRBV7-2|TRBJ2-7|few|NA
TGTGCCAGCAGCTTAGACCTAGGCCACTCCTACGAGCAGTACTTC
CASSLDLGHSYEQYF
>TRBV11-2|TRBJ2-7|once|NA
TGTGCCAGCAGACCCCCGGGACGTAGATCCTACGAGCAGTACTTC
CASRPPGRRSYEQYF
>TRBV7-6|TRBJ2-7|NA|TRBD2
TGTGCCAGCAGGCCCGTCAGCGGGAGCTCCTACGAGCAGTACTTC
CASRPVSGSSYEQYF
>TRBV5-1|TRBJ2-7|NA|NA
TGCGCCAGCAGTACCGGGGCAGGGTTCTACGAGCAGTACTTC
CASSTGAGFYEQYF
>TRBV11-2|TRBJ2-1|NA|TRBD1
TGTGCCAGCAGCTTAGTAGGGACAGCTCTGGTGGCTGAGCAGTTCTTC
CASSLVGTALVAEQFF
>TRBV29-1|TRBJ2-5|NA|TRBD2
TGCAGCAACGAGGGGCTAGCGGGAGTTAATGAGCAGTACTTC
CSNEGLAGVNEQYF
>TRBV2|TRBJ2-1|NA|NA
TGTGCCAGCTTGGTGGCGGGAATTGCGAATGAGCAGTTCTTC
CASLVAGIANEQFF
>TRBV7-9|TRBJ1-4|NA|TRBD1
TGTGCCAGCAGCTGGGCAGGGGGACCAGAAAAACTGTTTTTT
CASSWAGGPEKLFF
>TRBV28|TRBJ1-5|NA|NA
TGTGCCAGCAGTGTCTACAGGGACATGACCAATCAGCCCCAGCATTTT
CASSVYRDMTNQPQHF
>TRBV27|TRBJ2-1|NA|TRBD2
TGTGCCAGCCAATTAGCGGGATCCTTAAATGAGCAGTTCTTC
CASQLAGSLNEQFF
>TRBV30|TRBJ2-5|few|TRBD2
TGTGCCTGGAGGGAGGGGACTAGCGGAGAAGAGACCCAGTACTTC
CAWREGTSGEETQYF
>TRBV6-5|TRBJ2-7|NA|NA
TGTGCCAGCACCCATGTACTGCGCGGCCACTACGAGCAGTACTTC
CASTHVLRGHYEQYF
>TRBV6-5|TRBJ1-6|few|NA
TGTGCCAGCAGTGACACCGGGATGCTAAATTCACCCCTCCACTTT
CASSDTGMLNSPLHF
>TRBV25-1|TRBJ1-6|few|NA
TGTGCCAGCAGTGAGACGGTTTGGAATTCACCCCTCCACTTT
CASSETVWNSPLHF
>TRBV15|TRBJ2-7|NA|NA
TGTGCCACCAGCTCACCCACGGGGCACTCCTCTGAGCAGTACTTC
CATSSPTGHSSEQYF
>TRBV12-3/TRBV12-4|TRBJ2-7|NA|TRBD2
TGTGCCAGCGGGGGTAGTAGCGGGGGAATACTCGAGCAGTACTTC
CASGGSSGGILEQYF
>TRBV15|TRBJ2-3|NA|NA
TGTGCCACCAGCAGAGACACAGATACGCAGTATTTT
CATSRDTDTQYF
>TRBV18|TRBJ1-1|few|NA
TGTGCCAGCTCAACCTACACTGAAGCTTTCTTT
CASSTYTEAFF
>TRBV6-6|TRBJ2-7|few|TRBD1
TGTGCCAGCAGTTCCTCCCGGACAGGTAACTCCTACGAGCAGTACTTC
CASSSSRTGNSYEQYF
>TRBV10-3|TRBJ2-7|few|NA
TGTGCCATCTCCGGGCAAGCCTACGAGCAGTACTTC
CAISGQAYEQYF
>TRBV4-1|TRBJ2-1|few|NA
TGCGCCAGCAGCCAAGGGACCCCAGGTGAGCAGTTCTTC
CASSQGTPGEQFF
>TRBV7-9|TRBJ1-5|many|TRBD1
TGTGCCAGCAGCCAGGGGGGCGGGAATCAGCCCCAGCATTTT
CASSQGGGNQPQHF
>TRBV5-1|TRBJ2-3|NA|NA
TGCGCCAGCAGCACTCGGAGAGTCACTAGCACAGATACGCAGTATTTT
CASSTRRVTSTDTQYF
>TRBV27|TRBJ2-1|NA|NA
TGTGCCAGCAATGGAGGAGACCAAGAGACCCAGTTCTTC
CASNGGDQETQFF
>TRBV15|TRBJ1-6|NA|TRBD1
TGTGCCACCAGCCGTGGACAGGGTAATTCACCCCTCCACTTT
CATSRGQGNSPLHF
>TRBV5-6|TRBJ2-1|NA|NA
TGTGCCAGCAGCTTATCCATGGGGGGCTGGGCAAATGAGCAGTTCTTC
CASSLSMGGWANEQFF
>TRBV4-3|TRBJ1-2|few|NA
TGCGCCAGCAGCCAAGACCCCGGGCGGCTCAACTATGGCTACACCTTC
CASSQDPGRLNYGYTF
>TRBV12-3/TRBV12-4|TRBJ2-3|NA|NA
TGTGCCAGCAGTCCCAGGGGGGAGTGGGCAGATACGCAGTATTTT
CASSPRGEWADTQYF
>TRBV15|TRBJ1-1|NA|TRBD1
TGTGCCACCAACACTGTAACAGGGGACACTGAAGCTTTCTTT
CATNTVTGDTEAFF
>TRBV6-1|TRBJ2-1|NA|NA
TGTGCCAGCGGGACCGACGGGTCCTACAATGAGCAGTTCTTC
CASGTDGSYNEQFF
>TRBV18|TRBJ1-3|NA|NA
TGTGCCAGCTCACACCCAGGAGCGGAAACTGGAAACACCATATATTTT
CASSHPGAETGNTIYF